This TCR beta chain was identified during a study of PD-1 blockade in classical Hodgkin lymphoma. Study results and limitations: Why repertoires differed is undefined; disease activity or prior therapy possibly contributed.

Relapses following autologous stem cell transplantation were seen in all patients, with brentuximab vedotin exposure varying. Under best response, outcomes were complete response, partial response or progressive disease. Deletions cut 0 bases from V and 6 bases from J, with 14 bases between. From germline, CDR1 is SGHAT and CDR2 FQNNGV. There are 15 residues in the CDR3. A remark on this clone: The antigen remains unidentified.

Only in-frame clones appear in the TCRdb table, and some are missing; sequencing was by immunoSEQ multiplex PCR. The sample shows tens of thousands of clones, roughly nine tenths of them seen only once. This receptor was identified in a human donor with classical Hodgkin lymphoma. The sample consisted of peripheral blood mononuclear cells (PBMCs), taken at baseline. The J gene is TRBJ1-2, the V gene TRBV11-2, with D hard to call. The CDR3 loop reads CASSLDGPGVNGYTF. In DNA form, the CDR3 reads TGTGCCAGCAGCTTAGATGGTCCCGGGGTCAATGGCTACACCTTC.